One sample yielded the 31 T cell receptor beta chains listed below, sequenced in a study of cytomegalovirus exposure and HLA in healthy donors. Researchers ran the PCR with 60 Vbeta and 13 Jbeta primers. Profiled with immunoSEQ multiplex PCR; TCRdb holds only in-frame clones, not every one. The table shows about 160,000 clones, with roughly 87% occurring only once. Sequenced sample: PBMCs. These receptors were obtained from a woman younger than 45 in good health and CMV-seronegative.

This sequence joins TRBV27 and TRBJ2-3; D is unclear. The germline V and J ends were trimmed by 3 bases and 1 base, with 5 bases remaining between them. From germline, CDR1 is MNHEY and CDR2 SMNVEV (reference sequence). The CDR3 contains 13 residues. The CDR3 nucleotides are TGTGCCAGCAGTTTGGGCGGCACAGATACGCAGTATTTT. It codes for CASSLGGTDTQYF.

The chain recombines TRBV7-9 with TRBJ2-7; 12 positions match TRBD1. In germline, CDR1 is SEHNR, CDR2 FQNEAQ (reference sequence). The CDR3 is 14 amino acids. V lost 6 bases, J lost 7 bases, and 7 bases stayed unmatched. The CDR3: CASRPGQGAREQYF. The CDR3 nucleotides are TGTGCCAGCAGGCCGGGACAGGGGGCTAGGGAGCAGTACTTC.

The gene calls are TRBV4-1 and TRBJ2-7; D possibly corresponds to TRBD1 (5 bases). Germline values: CDR1 MGHRA, CDR2 YSYEKL. This CDR3 region has 15 residues. Trimming shortened V by 3 bases and J by 3 bases, and 15 bases separated the two germline ends. CDR3 in DNA: TGCGCCAGCAGCCATCCAGGGAATTTATTCTACGAGCAGTACTTC. Translation gives CASSHPGNLFYEQYF.

The V and J genes are TRBV30 and TRBJ2-1; 9 bases fit TRBD2. The germline gives CDR1 GTSNPN, CDR2 SVGIG (reference sequence). The junction had 10 bases not matched to a gene; V was cut back by 1 base and J by 6 bases. This CDR3 is 16 amino acids long. The CDR3 DNA reads as TGTGCCTGGAGTGGGCTAGCGGGATTTTCTATCAATGAGCAGTTCTTC. Its translation: CAWSGLAGFSINEQFF.

The chain links TRBV7-2 to TRBJ1-2; TRBD1 is a possible D gene (6 bases). Deletions cut 4 bases from V and 4 bases from J, with 16 bases between. This CDR3 has 15 residues. CDR1 is SGHTA, CDR2 FQGNSA, per germline. The CDR3, as DNA: TGTGCCAGCAGCTCTTTGCCGACAGGTACCTATGGCTACACCTTC. Translated, it gives CASSSLPTGTYGYTF.

This clone appeared a single time. This chain connects TRBV6-1 to TRBJ2-5; perhaps TRBD1 as D (6 bases). Per the germline V gene, CDR1 is MNHNS and CDR2 is SASEGT. Deletions cut 1 base from V and 0 bases from J, with 12 bases between. CDR3 size: 16 residues. The CDR3 nucleotides read TGTGCCAGCAGTGAAGGGACAGCCCCCTACCAAGAGACCCAGTACTTC. Translated, it gives CASSEGTAPYQETQYF.

In its sample, this clone was seen a few times. The chain uses TRBV6-6 and TRBJ2-7, with 7 bases that match TRBD1. J gave up 0 bases and V 6 bases, and 5 bases lay outside the gene matches. CDR1 MNHNY and CDR2 SVGAGI come from the germline V gene (reference sequence). The CDR3 loop spans 14 amino acids. The CDR3 loop reads CASRNRDSSYEQYF. The CDR3 DNA sequence: TGTGCCAGCAGAAACCGGGACAGCTCCTACGAGCAGTACTTC.

In this sample, this clone turned up once. The chain employs TRBV6-5 and TRBJ2-3, with D tentatively TRBD2 (7 bases). The germline CDR1 and CDR2 sequences are MNHEY and SVGAGI. V was cut by 4 bases and J by 4 bases, with 9 bases left in between. This CDR3 region has 13 residues. The CDR3 reads CASSWEGADTQYF. The CDR3 region has the DNA TGTGCCAGCAGTTGGGAGGGGGCAGATACGCAGTATTTT.

This clone was recorded once. The rearrangement joins TRBV18 to TRBJ1-5; D remains ambiguous. CDR1 and CDR2 (germline): KGHSH, LQKENI. This CDR3 contains 16 residues. V lost 1 base and J 0 bases, leaving 10 bases between the germline ends. The CDR3 DNA is TGTGCCAGCTCACCACGGAGTTCGGATAGCAATCAGCCCCAGCATTTT. It specifies CASSPRSSDSNQPQHF.

The chain is built from TRBV27 and TRBJ1-3; D call uncertain. Germline V gene sequence: CDR1 MNHEY, CDR2 SMNVEV (reference sequence). V was pared by 6 bases and J by 5 bases, with 8 bases between. This CDR3 region has 12 residues. The CDR3 nucleotides read TGTGCCAGCAGCATTTTCAGAAACACCATATATTTT. Protein product: CASSIFRNTIYF.

The table lists this clone with a count of one. The V and J genes are TRBV19 and TRBJ1-4; 9 positions match TRBD1. The V gene end was trimmed by 3 bases and the J gene end by 6 bases; junction bases not matched to a gene: 2. This CDR3 is built from 14 residues. Germline CDR1 and CDR2: LNHDA and SQIVND (reference sequence). The CDR3 loop reads CASSMGQGDEKLFF. The CDR3, as DNA: TGTGCCAGTAGTATGGGACAGGGAGATGAAAAACTGTTTTTT.

This clone was observed a handful of times. The chain joins TRBV5-1 to TRBJ1-2, with 11 bases fitting TRBD1. J was trimmed by 8 bases and V by 0 bases; bases with no gene match: 3. Germline CDR1 reads SGHRS; CDR2 reads YFSETQ. This CDR3 region has 14 residues. The CDR3 loop reads CASSLAGTGGGYTF. CDR3 nucleotides: TGCGCCAGCAGCTTGGCCGGGACAGGGGGAGGCTACACCTTC.

This chain uses TRBV4-1 with TRBJ2-1; possibly TRBD2 for D (5 bases). This CDR3 is built from 18 residues. Germline CDR1 and CDR2: MGHRA and YSYEKL. Between the trimmed V and J ends, which lost 0 bases and 4 bases, there was a span of 19 bases. The CDR3 sequence is CASSQDNEGVRAYNEQFF. In nucleotides, the CDR3 is TGCGCCAGCAGCCAAGATAATGAGGGAGTCCGGGCTTACAATGAGCAGTTCTTC.

J is TRBJ1-2 and V is TRBV4-1, with 8 nucleotides matching TRBD1. The CDR3 has 15 residues. Germline V CDR1 and CDR2: MGHRA, YSYEKL. After removal of 3 bases from V and 3 bases from J, the junction contained 6 bases not matched to a gene. CDR3 in amino acids: CASSHGQGQYYGYTF. The CDR3 DNA sequence: TGCGCCAGCAGCCATGGACAGGGACAATACTATGGCTACACCTTC.

J is TRBJ2-5 and V is TRBV5-1; TRBD2 aligns across 8 bases. Per the germline V gene, CDR1 is SGHRS and CDR2 is YFSETQ. V shed 0 bases and J 2 bases; nucleotides not matched to a gene: 6. The CDR3 sequence is 16 residues long. CDR3 DNA: TGCGCCAGCAGCTTGGGAGCGGGCGGGGGGCAAGAGACCCAGTACTTC. As protein: CASSLGAGGGQETQYF.

This clone is a singleton in its sample. This sequence joins TRBV29-1 and TRBJ2-1, with D possibly being TRBD2 (6 bases). Germline V CDR1 and CDR2: SQVTM, ANQGSEA. V was cut by 6 bases and J by 9 bases, with 12 bases left in between. The CDR3 has 11 residues. The CDR3 here is CSVATSLEQFF. The DNA for the CDR3 is TGCAGCGTCGCGACTAGTCTTGAGCAGTTCTTC.

The chain carries TRBV5-8 and TRBJ1-5; 7 positions agree with TRBD1. V lost 0 bases and J lost 5; bases outside the gene matches: 5. CDR1 and CDR2 from the germline V gene are SGHTS and YDEGEE. The CDR3 is 15 residues long. The CDR3 loop reads CASSLGDREHQPQHF. In nucleotides, the CDR3 is TGTGCCAGCAGCTTGGGGGACAGAGAACATCAGCCCCAGCATTTT.

This clone was observed a single time. This chain joins TRBV15 and TRBJ2-2; 8 positions match TRBD2. The CDR3 runs 16 residues. The germline CDR1 and CDR2 sequences are LNHNV and YYDKDF (reference sequence). The junction had 4 bases not matched to a gene; V was cut back by 3 bases and J by 1 base. The CDR3 nucleotides are TGTGCCACCAGCAGTGAGCGGGAGCTGAACACCGGGGAGCTGTTTTTT. Protein sequence: CATSSERELNTGELFF.

The chain employs TRBV27 and TRBJ2-5; perhaps TRBD2 as D (7 bases). The CDR3 runs 13 residues. CDR1 is MNHEY, CDR2 SMNVEV, per germline (reference sequence). V lost 2 bases to trimming and J lost 4 bases, with 8 bases between them. CDR3 DNA sequence: TGTGCCAGCAGTTTAAGGGGGGGAGAGACCCAGTACTTC. Its translation is CASSLRGGETQYF.

This chain uses TRBV5-4 with TRBJ2-2; 7 bases are a match to TRBD2. The CDR3 sequence is 15 residues long. Germline CDR1 is SGHNT and CDR2 is YYREEE (reference sequence). The V and J ends lost 4 bases and 6 bases, in that order; junction bases with no gene match: 9. The DNA of the CDR3 is TGTGCCAGCAGCCCGACGGGGGGAGGGGCCGGGGAGCTGTTTTTT. Its translation: CASSPTGGGAGELFF. Complete variable domain (other parts from reference TRBV5-4 and TRBJ2-2): ETGVTQSPTHLIKTRGQQVTLRCSSQSGHNTVSWYQQALGQGPQFIFQYYREEENGRGNFPPRFSGLQFPNYSSELNVNALELDDSALYLCASSPTGGGAGELFFGEGSRLTVL.

The J gene is TRBJ2-5, the V gene TRBV7-2, with TRBD2 matching over 9 bases. Germline V gives CDR1 SGHTA, CDR2 FQGNSA. Germline trimming cut 2 bases from V and 1 base from J; bases unmatched to any gene: 8. The CDR3 totals 17 residues. The CDR3 sequence is CASSLRGGGARQETQYF. The CDR3 DNA sequence: TGTGCCAGCAGCTTACGGGGCGGGGGGGCCCGCCAAGAGACCCAGTACTTC. Using reference TRBV7-2 and TRBJ2-5 for the parts outside the CDR3, the full variable domain is GAGVSQSPSNKVTEKGKDVELRCDPISGHTALYWYRQSLGQGLEFLIYFQGNSAPDKSGLPSDRFSAERTGGSVSTLTIQRTQQEDSAVYLCASSLRGGGARQETQYFGPGTRLLVL.

The chain couples TRBV29-1 to TRBJ2-3; 8 bases align to TRBD2. CDR1 and CDR2 from the germline V gene are SQVTM and ANQGSEA. The trim removed 7 bases at V and 0 bases at J, leaving 6 bases unmatched. The CDR3 is 14 residues long. CDR3 DNA sequence: TGCAGCGCGAGGCGGGGGGAAAGCACAGATACGCAGTATTTT. Amino acid sequence: CSARRGESTDTQYF.

The chain links TRBV18 to TRBJ2-1; TRBD1 is a possible D gene (6 bases). V lost 0 bases to trimming and J lost 9 bases, with 18 bases between them. This CDR3 spans 16 amino acids. Germline CDR1 reads KGHSH; CDR2 reads LQKENI. The CDR3 spells CASSPPGAGVYGEQFF. The DNA of the CDR3 is TGTGCCAGCTCACCACCTGGGGCAGGGGTGTATGGTGAGCAGTTCTTC.

The chain has TRBV10-1 and TRBJ2-1, with D perhaps TRBD1 (5 bases). The V end lost 2 bases, the J end lost 9 bases, and 11 bases lay between the germline ends. The length of the CDR3 is 13 residues. From germline, CDR1 is WNHNN and CDR2 SYGVQD (reference sequence). CDR3 DNA sequence: TGCGCCAGCAGTGAGCCGGAAAGGGGTGAGCAGTTCTTC. Encoded protein: CASSEPERGEQFF.

This clone has only a few counts. The chain is built from TRBV6-5 and TRBJ1-5; D gene uncertain. Looked up from germline, CDR1 is MNHEY and CDR2 is SVGAGI. This CDR3 region has 15 residues. With 0 bases removed from V and 4 bases from J, the gap between germline ends came to 10 bases. The CDR3 DNA sequence: TGTGCCAGCAGTTACTCGAATGGAGGGAATCAGCCCCAGCATTTT. It encodes CASSYSNGGNQPQHF.

This clone has just one count. The rearrangement joins TRBV7-9 to TRBJ2-7; TRBD1 is a possible D gene (5 bases). Trimming took 3 bases from V and 0 from J, leaving 12 bases between them. This CDR3 is 15 amino acids long. The germline gives CDR1 SEHNR, CDR2 FQNEAQ (reference sequence). The CDR3 DNA follows: TGTGCCAGCAGCTTTAGAGACAGAACCTCCTACGAGCAGTACTTC. Protein: CASSFRDRTSYEQYF.

Turning to this clone: The junction differs from germline at one of its ends, possibly a read error. V gene TRBV6-1 combines with J gene TRBJ1-5; no reliable D call. The CDR3 sequence is 17 residues long. CDR1 MNHNS and CDR2 SASEGT come from the germline V gene. CDR3 residues: CASTENTFWRVDQPQHF. As DNA, the CDR3 is TGTGCCAGCACTGAAAATACATTTTGGAGGGTAGATCAGCCCCAGCATTTT.

V is TRBV7-9 and J is TRBJ2-3, with D uncertain. V lost 7 bases and J 0 bases, leaving 11 bases between the germline ends. Germline V gene data show CDR1 as SEHNR and CDR2 as FQNEAQ (reference sequence). CDR3 length equals 14 residues. The CDR3 DNA reads as TGTGCCAGCAATCTCGGCGGAAGCACAGATACGCAGTATTTT. Translation: CASNLGGSTDTQYF.

The chain carries TRBV5-1 and TRBJ2-1; TRBD2 aligns across 8 bases. Trimming removed 0 bases from V and 4 bases from J; junction bases left unmatched: 3. Per the germline V gene, CDR1 is SGHRS and CDR2 is YFSETQ. This CDR3 is built from 15 residues. For the CDR3, the DNA is TGCGCCAGCAGCTTGGCTCAGCGGGAGTACAATGAGCAGTTCTTC. Its translation is CASSLAQREYNEQFF.

Comments on this clone: This sample includes further DNA sequences coding for the same CDR3. V is TRBV27 and J is TRBJ1-6; D possibly corresponds to TRBD1 (6 bases). CDR1 is MNHEY, CDR2 SMNVEV, per germline (reference sequence). V lost 5 bases, J lost 6 bases, and 11 bases lay in between. The CDR3 runs to 14 residues. Here the CDR3 reads CASSHRDPNSPLHF. The DNA of the CDR3 is TGTGCCAGCAGTCACAGGGACCCTAATTCACCCCTCCACTTT.

V usage is TRBV15 and J usage is TRBJ2-1; 7 nucleotides align to TRBD2. With 4 bases clipped from V and 3 bases from J, the junction kept 6 bases outside the gene matches. CDR1 and CDR2 from the germline V gene are LNHNV and YYDKDF (reference sequence). The length of the CDR3 is 15 residues. CDR3 sequence reads: CATSTVGGVYNEQFF. CDR3 in DNA: TGTGCCACCAGCACCGTGGGGGGGGTCTACAATGAGCAGTTCTTC.